This entry lists 27 T cell receptor beta chains sequenced from one sample in a study of Ad26.COV2.S vaccination and SARS-CoV-2 variants. Profiled with immunoSEQ multiplex PCR; TCRdb holds only in-frame clones, not every one. The repertoire consists of about 400,000 clones, with 83% occurring once and the leading ten covering 7.4%. Treatment noted: some 19 received Ad26.COV2.S at low or high dose, single or two shots; 5 received placebo; per-sample allocation not given. Samples came from day 63 after the first vaccine or placebo injection. Sample: peripheral blood, taken in a trial of Ad26.COV2.S vaccine versus placebo. These receptors all stem from a person between 18 and 65 years old who received the Ad26.COV2.S COVID-19 vaccine or a placebo.

This rearrangement joins TRBV10-3 to TRBJ2-7, with 7 bases identical to TRBD2. Germline V CDR1 and CDR2: ENHRY, SYGVKD. V lost 6 bases, J lost 6 bases, and 14 bases stayed unmatched. The CDR3 has 15 amino acids. CDR3 residues: CAIRPQGGRPSEQYF. As DNA, the CDR3 is TGTGCCATCAGGCCGCAAGGCGGGAGACCGTCCGAGCAGTACTTC.

This chain uses TRBV5-4 with TRBJ2-2; D is ambiguous. The CDR3 consists of 13 residues. Germline loops: CDR1 SGHNT, CDR2 YYREEE (reference sequence). V shed 2 bases and J shed 3 bases, with 5 bases lying between them. In DNA, the CDR3 is TGTGCCAGCAGCTTTCGGGACACCGGGGAGCTGTTTTTT. Translating gives CASSFRDTGELFF. Looking up the rest from reference TRBV5-4 and TRBJ2-2 gives the full variable domain: ETGVTQSPTHLIKTRGQQVTLRCSSQSGHNTVSWYQQALGQGPQFIFQYYREEENGRGNFPPRFSGLQFPNYSSELNVNALELDDSALYLCASSFRDTGELFFGEGSRLTVL.

V is TRBV9 and J is TRBJ2-1; no reliable D call. V was trimmed by 4 bases and J by 2 bases, leaving 16 bases between them. Looked up from germline, CDR1 is SGDLS and CDR2 is YYNGEE. CDR3 length equals 16 residues. The CDR3 DNA sequence: TGTGCCAGCAGCCTAGATGTAGGAACTGCCTACAATGAGCAGTTCTTC. Protein sequence: CASSLDVGTAYNEQFF.

This sequence joins TRBV6-2 or TRBV6-3 and TRBJ1-1; D possibly corresponds to TRBD1 (6 bases). The CDR3 contains 13 residues. Germline lookup yields CDR1 MNHEY and CDR2 SVGEGT. V dropped 2 bases and J dropped 4 bases, with 8 bases sitting between them. In DNA, the CDR3 is TGTGCCAGCAGTTACGGGGGGCCCACTGAAGCTTTCTTT. Residues: CASSYGGPTEAFF.

The rearrangement uses TRBV2 and TRBJ2-7; possibly TRBD2 for D (5 bases). From germline, CDR1 is SNHLY and CDR2 FYNNEI. This CDR3 has 13 amino acids. V was trimmed by 5 bases and J by 6 bases, leaving 14 bases between them. CDR3 DNA sequence: TGTGCCAGCAGTAATCTTCCGGGAAGCGAGCAGTACTTC. This sequence encodes CASSNLPGSEQYF. Together with reference TRBV2 and TRBJ2-7, the CDR3 gives the full variable domain: EPEVTQTPSHQVTQMGQEVILRCVPISNHLYFYWYRQILGQKVEFLVSFYNNEISEKSEIFDDQFSVERPDGSNFTLKIRSTKLEDSAMYFCASSNLPGSEQYFGPGTRLTVT.

The gene calls are TRBV6-5 and TRBJ2-2; a weak D match, TRBD1 (5 bases). The germline V gene encodes CDR1 MNHEY and CDR2 SVGAGI. V lost 5 bases and J 11 bases, leaving 18 bases between the germline ends. CDR3 size: 14 residues. The CDR3 DNA follows: TGTGCCAGCAGTCCCGTCAGGGTGCGCGGAGAGCTGTTTTTT. As protein: CASSPVRVRGELFF.

The V call is TRBV29-1, the J call TRBJ1-2, with 9 bases fitting TRBD1. Germline V lookup: CDR1 SQVTM, CDR2 ANQGSEA. J gave up 9 bases and V 0 bases, and 5 bases lay outside the gene matches. This CDR3 is 13 amino acids long. In DNA, the CDR3 is TGCAGCGTTGAAGATCTGGGACAGGGCAGCTACACCTTC. Encoded protein: CSVEDLGQGSYTF.

The chain has TRBV6-2 or TRBV6-3 and TRBJ2-1, with 7 bases lining up with TRBD2. The CDR3 length is 14 residues. The V gene end was trimmed by 6 bases and the J gene end by 2 bases; junction bases not matched to a gene: 4. Germline CDR1 is MNHEY and CDR2 is SVGEGT. In nucleotides, the CDR3 is TGTGCCAGCAGCCTAGGGACTACCTACAATGAGCAGTTCTTC. Translated: CASSLGTTYNEQFF.

Remarks on this clone: Other DNA sequences from this sample encode an identical CDR3 as well. V and J are TRBV3-1 (or the pseudogene TRBV3-2) and TRBJ2-3; the D is unclear. V was trimmed by 1 base and J by 4 bases, leaving 3 bases between them. The CDR3 is 12 residues long. Germline CDR1 reads LGHDT; CDR2 reads YNNKEL (reference sequence). CDR3 protein: CASSQVSDTQYF. Here the CDR3 DNA reads TGTGCCAGCAGCCAAGTATCAGATACGCAGTATTTT.

The CDR3 DNA sequence: TGCGCCAGCAGCATGGGACTAGCGGGAGCCGAGCAGTACTTC. Translating it yields CASSMGLAGAEQYF. The rearrangement joins TRBV5-1 to TRBJ2-7; 14 bases fit TRBD2. Unmatched junction bases numbered 3, after V lost 4 bases and J lost 6 bases. This CDR3 has 14 residues. Germline CDR1 and CDR2: SGHRS and YFSETQ.

The rearrangement joins TRBV6-5 to TRBJ1-2; D not certain. Per germline, CDR1 MNHEY and CDR2 SVGAGI. The CDR3 length is 15 residues. The V and J ends lost 5 bases and 2 bases respectively, with 15 bases between them. CDR3 nucleotide sequence: TGTGCCAGCAGTCCATATGACCTACCCAACTATGGCTACACCTTC. Encoded protein: CASSPYDLPNYGYTF.

The V and J genes are TRBV12-5 and TRBJ1-4, with 8 bases lining up with TRBD1. J was trimmed by 7 bases and V by 3 bases; bases with no gene match: 10. The CDR3 extends over 16 amino acids. From germline, CDR1 is LGHNT and CDR2 FRNRAP. Here the CDR3 DNA reads TGTGCTAGTGGTTTATACTTCAGGGGGCGGCCTGAAAAACTGTTTTTT. It translates to CASGLYFRGRPEKLFF.

In its sample, this clone was seen once. The V and J genes are TRBV4-3 and TRBJ2-7; tentative D call: TRBD2 (5 bases). This CDR3 region has 17 residues. V shed 3 bases and J shed 2 bases, with 20 bases lying between them. Germline CDR1 is LGHNA and CDR2 is YSLEER. CDR3: CASSQEGLRAGPYEQYF. CDR3 DNA: TGCGCCAGCAGCCAGGAAGGACTGAGGGCAGGCCCCTACGAGCAGTACTTC.

For this clone: The sample contains more than one DNA sequence encoding this CDR3. The V gene is TRBV18, the J gene TRBJ2-3; the D call may be TRBD1 or TRBD2 (5 bases each). V dropped 3 bases and J dropped 6 bases, with 10 bases sitting between them. Germline V CDR1 and CDR2: KGHSH, LQKENI. The CDR3 is 13 residues long. CDR3 protein: CASSPTRGDTQYF. CDR3 coding DNA: TGTGCCAGCTCACCGACACGGGGCGATACGCAGTATTTT.

The V call is TRBV2, the J call TRBJ2-7; no clear D gene. Germline V gene lookup returns CDR1 SNHLY and CDR2 FYNNEI. The CDR3 loop spans 14 amino acids. Trimming stripped 5 bases from V and 4 bases from J, with 15 bases between. This chain's CDR3 is CASSLDTSPYEQYF. Here the CDR3 DNA reads TGTGCCAGCAGTCTTGACACCTCGCCGTACGAGCAGTACTTC.

The CDR3 is CASTSVSSNYGYTF. The CDR3 DNA sequence: TGTGCCAGCACCTCTGTCTCCAGTAACTATGGCTACACCTTC. The rearrangement uses TRBV5-4 and TRBJ1-2; D not certain. The CDR3 covers 14 residues. Trimming took 6 bases from V and 1 from J, leaving 13 bases between them. Germline loops: CDR1 SGHNT, CDR2 YYREEE (reference sequence).

The CDR3 protein is CASSSQGAYGYTF. In DNA, the CDR3 is TGTGCCAGCAGTTCGCAGGGGGCCTATGGCTACACCTTC. The V call is TRBV2, the J call TRBJ1-2, with 8 bases aligning to TRBD1. The CDR3 runs 13 residues. Unmatched junction bases numbered 3, after V lost 5 bases and J lost 4 bases. The germline gives CDR1 SNHLY, CDR2 FYNNEI.

This clone came up many times. One end of the junction does not line up with germline, which may come from a read error. The V and J genes are TRBV7-2 and TRBJ2-6; D is unresolved. The CDR3 is 13 amino acids. Germline values: CDR1 SGHTA, CDR2 FQGNSA. The CDR3 DNA sequence: TGTGCCAGCGGCTTTTATGGGGCCAACGTCCTGACTTTC. Amino acids: CASGFYGANVLTF.

The gene calls are TRBV2 and TRBJ2-1; no firm D call. The CDR3 loop spans 14 amino acids. Trimming stripped 6 bases from V and 0 bases from J, with 9 bases between. Germline-derived CDR1 and CDR2 are SNHLY and FYNNEI. The CDR3 sequence: CASSTVSSYNEQFF. Here the CDR3 DNA reads TGTGCCAGCAGCACGGTGAGCTCCTACAATGAGCAGTTCTTC. Variable domain in full (rest from reference TRBV2 and TRBJ2-1): EPEVTQTPSHQVTQMGQEVILRCVPISNHLYFYWYRQILGQKVEFLVSFYNNEISEKSEIFDDQFSVERPDGSNFTLKIRSTKLEDSAMYFCASSTVSSYNEQFFGPGTRLTVL.

The chain has TRBV14 and TRBJ1-2; D call uncertain. CDR1 and CDR2 (germline): SGHDN, FVKESK. The CDR3 covers 14 residues. Trimming shortened V by 0 bases and J by 6 bases, and 11 bases separated the two germline ends. The CDR3 DNA follows: TGTGCCAGCAGCCAAGAACACGGCTACGATGGCTACACCTTC. It specifies CASSQEHGYDGYTF.

The chain links TRBV20-1 to TRBJ2-3, with unresolved D. V lost 4 bases and J 7 bases, leaving 9 bases between the germline ends. Germline values: CDR1 DFQATT, CDR2 SNEGSKA (reference sequence). The CDR3 runs 11 residues. CDR3 DNA sequence: TGCAGTGCTAACTTACGGAATACGCAGTATTTT. Its translation is CSANLRNTQYF.

The chain carries TRBV2 and TRBJ1-1; D uncertain. V was pared by 7 bases and J by 5 bases, with 17 bases between. Germline V CDR1 and CDR2: SNHLY, FYNNEI. CDR3 length: 14 residues. The CDR3 sequence: CASKSLSSRTEAFF. CDR3 coding DNA: TGTGCCAGCAAGTCGCTCTCGTCTAGAACTGAAGCTTTCTTT.

The V and J genes are TRBV6-5 and TRBJ2-7; D uncertain. Trimming cost V 1 base and J 7 bases, with 17 bases left between them. There are 15 residues in the CDR3. In germline, CDR1 is MNHEY, CDR2 SVGAGI. CDR3 sequence (DNA): TGTGCCAGCAGTTACTATGGGCCATCCTACGGGGAGCAGTACTTC. This encodes CASSYYGPSYGEQYF.

The rearrangement links TRBV21-1 to TRBJ1-3. TRBV21-1 represents a pseudogene. The CDR3 totals 16 residues. The CDR3 DNA sequence: TGTGCCAGCAGCAACGATAGGAGTGGAGGAGGAAACACCATATATTTT. It yields the protein CASSNDRSGGGNTIYF.

The chain employs TRBV5-1 and TRBJ1-3; D gene uncertain. The CDR3 is 15 amino acids. Germline CDR1 is SGHRS and CDR2 is YFSETQ. Between the trimmed V and J ends, which lost 4 bases and 4 bases, there was a span of 15 bases. In nucleotides, the CDR3 is TGCGCCAGCAGCCCCGGTGGCGCTAGCGGAAACACCATATATTTT. Translation: CASSPGGASGNTIYF.

V usage is TRBV18 and J usage is TRBJ1-2; D remains ambiguous. Trimming took off 2 bases at V and 8 bases at J, with 12 bases between the two ends. Per germline, CDR1 KGHSH and CDR2 LQKENI. CDR3 size: 13 residues. The CDR3 here is CASSPDDTGGYTF. DNA for the CDR3: TGTGCCAGCTCACCAGACGACACGGGGGGCTACACCTTC.

The V call is TRBV11-3, the J call TRBJ2-2; a weak D match, TRBD1 (8 bases). The CDR3 sequence is 16 residues long. V lost 3 bases and J lost 8, with 19 bases in between. CDR1 is SGHNT and CDR2 is YENEEA in the germline V gene. The DNA for the CDR3 is TGTGCCAGCAGCTTCGGAGCGGGGACAGGAGGAGGGGAGCTGTTTTTT. It is translated as CASSFGAGTGGGELFF.